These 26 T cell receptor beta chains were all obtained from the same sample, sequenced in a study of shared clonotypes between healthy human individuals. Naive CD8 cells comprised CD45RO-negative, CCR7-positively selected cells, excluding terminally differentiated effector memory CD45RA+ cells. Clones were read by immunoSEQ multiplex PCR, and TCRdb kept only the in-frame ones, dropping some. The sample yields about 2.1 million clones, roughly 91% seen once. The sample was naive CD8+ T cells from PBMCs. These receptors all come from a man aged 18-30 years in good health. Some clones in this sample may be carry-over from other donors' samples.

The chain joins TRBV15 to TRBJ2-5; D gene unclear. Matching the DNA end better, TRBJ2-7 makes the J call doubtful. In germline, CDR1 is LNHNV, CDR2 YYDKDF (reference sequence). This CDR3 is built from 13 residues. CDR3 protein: CATSRTQEHEQYF. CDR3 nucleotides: TGTGCCACCAGCAGAACCCAGGAGCACGAGCAGTACTTC.

The CDR3 DNA follows: TGTGCCAGCAGTTCCGTTCATAGCAATCAGCCCCAGCATTTT. Residues: CASSSVHSNQPQHF. The chain uses TRBV28 and TRBJ1-5; D unclear. Trimming removed 4 bases at V and 0 bases at J, with 7 bases between. Per the germline V gene, CDR1 is MDHEN and CDR2 is SYDVKM. CDR3 size: 14 residues.

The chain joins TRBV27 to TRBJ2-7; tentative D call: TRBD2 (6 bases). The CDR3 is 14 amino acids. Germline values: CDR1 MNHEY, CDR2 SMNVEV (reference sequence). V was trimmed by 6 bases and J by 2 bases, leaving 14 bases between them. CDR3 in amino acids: CASRGGLSAYEQYF. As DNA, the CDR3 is TGTGCCAGCAGGGGGGGTCTTTCGGCCTACGAGCAGTACTTC.

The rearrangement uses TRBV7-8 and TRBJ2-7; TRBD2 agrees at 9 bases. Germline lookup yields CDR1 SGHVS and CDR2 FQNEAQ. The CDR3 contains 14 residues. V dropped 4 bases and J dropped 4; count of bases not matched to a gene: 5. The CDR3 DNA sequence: TGTGCCAGCAGCTCGCGGGGACTAGCTTACGAGCAGTACTTC. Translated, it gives CASSSRGLAYEQYF. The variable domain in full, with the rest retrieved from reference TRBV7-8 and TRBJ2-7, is GAGVSQSPRYKVAKRGQDVALRCDPISGHVSLFWYQQALGQGPEFLTYFQNEAQLDKSGLPSDRFFAERPEGSVSTLKIQRTQQEDSAVYLCASSSRGLAYEQYFGPGTRLTVT.

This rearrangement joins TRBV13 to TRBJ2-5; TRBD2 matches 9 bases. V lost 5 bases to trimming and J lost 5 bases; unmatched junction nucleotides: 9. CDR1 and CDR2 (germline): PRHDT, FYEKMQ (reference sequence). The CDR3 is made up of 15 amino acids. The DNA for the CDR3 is TGTGCCAGCAGCGGCGGGGGGGGCCCTCGGGAGACCCAGTACTTC. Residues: CASSGGGGPRETQYF.

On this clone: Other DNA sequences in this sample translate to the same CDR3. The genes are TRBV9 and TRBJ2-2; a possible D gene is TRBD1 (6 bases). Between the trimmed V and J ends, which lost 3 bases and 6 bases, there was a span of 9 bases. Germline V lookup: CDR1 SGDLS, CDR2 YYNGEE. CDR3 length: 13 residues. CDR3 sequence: CASSASGAGELFF. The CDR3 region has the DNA TGTGCCAGCAGCGCTTCAGGGGCCGGGGAGCTGTTTTTT.

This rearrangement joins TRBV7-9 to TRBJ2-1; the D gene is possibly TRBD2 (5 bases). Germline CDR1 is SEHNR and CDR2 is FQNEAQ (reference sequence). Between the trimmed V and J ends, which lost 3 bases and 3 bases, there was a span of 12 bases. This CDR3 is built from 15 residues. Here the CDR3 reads CASSLGVANYNEQFF. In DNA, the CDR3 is TGTGCCAGCAGCTTGGGAGTCGCGAACTACAATGAGCAGTTCTTC.

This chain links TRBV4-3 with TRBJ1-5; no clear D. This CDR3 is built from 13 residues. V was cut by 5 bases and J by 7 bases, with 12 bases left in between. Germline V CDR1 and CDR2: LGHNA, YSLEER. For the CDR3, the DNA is TGCGCCAGCAGCGCAAAGGAGCACCAGCCCCAGCATTTT. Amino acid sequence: CASSAKEHQPQHF.

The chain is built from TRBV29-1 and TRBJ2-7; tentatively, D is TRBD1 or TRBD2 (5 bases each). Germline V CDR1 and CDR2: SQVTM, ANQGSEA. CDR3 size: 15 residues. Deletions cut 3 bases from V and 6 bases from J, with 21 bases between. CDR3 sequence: CSVESRTGPPGEQYF. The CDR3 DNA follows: TGCAGCGTTGAGAGCCGTACGGGACCGCCCGGCGAGCAGTACTTC.

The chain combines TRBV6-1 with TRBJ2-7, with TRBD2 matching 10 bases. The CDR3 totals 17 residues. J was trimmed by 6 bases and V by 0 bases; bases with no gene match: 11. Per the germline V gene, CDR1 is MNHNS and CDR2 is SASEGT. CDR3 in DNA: TGTGCCAGCAGTGAAGCGGCTAGCGGGAGAGATCTGCGCGAGCAGTACTTC. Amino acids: CASSEAASGRDLREQYF.

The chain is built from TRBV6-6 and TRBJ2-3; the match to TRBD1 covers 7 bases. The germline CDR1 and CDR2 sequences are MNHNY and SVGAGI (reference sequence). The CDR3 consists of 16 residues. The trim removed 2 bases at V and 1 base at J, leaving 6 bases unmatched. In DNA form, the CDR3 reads TGTGCCAGCAGTTACGCGACCGGGACAGGCACAGATACGCAGTATTTT. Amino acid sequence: CASSYATGTGTDTQYF.

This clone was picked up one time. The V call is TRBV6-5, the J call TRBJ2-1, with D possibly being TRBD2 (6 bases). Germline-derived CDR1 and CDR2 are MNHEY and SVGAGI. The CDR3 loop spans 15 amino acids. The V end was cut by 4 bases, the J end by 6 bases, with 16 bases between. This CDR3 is CASSLRTGGSNEQFF. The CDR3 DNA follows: TGTGCCAGCAGTTTACGGACCGGGGGTAGCAATGAGCAGTTCTTC.

Here the CDR3 reads CASSLSPANYGYTF. CDR3 bases: TGTGCCAGCAGCTTGTCCCCCGCTAACTATGGCTACACCTTC. V and J are TRBV7-8 and TRBJ1-2; D is undetermined. Trimming removed 3 bases from V and 0 bases from J, with 8 bases in between. The germline gives CDR1 SGHVS, CDR2 FQNEAQ. The CDR3 extends over 14 amino acids.

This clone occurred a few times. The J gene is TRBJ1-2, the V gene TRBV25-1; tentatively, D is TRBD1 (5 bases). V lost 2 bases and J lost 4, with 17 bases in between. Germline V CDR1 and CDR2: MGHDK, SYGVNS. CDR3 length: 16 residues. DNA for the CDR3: TGTGCCAGCAGTGAAAGCAACAGGAGAGTTCCCTATGGCTACACCTTC. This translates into CASSESNRRVPYGYTF.

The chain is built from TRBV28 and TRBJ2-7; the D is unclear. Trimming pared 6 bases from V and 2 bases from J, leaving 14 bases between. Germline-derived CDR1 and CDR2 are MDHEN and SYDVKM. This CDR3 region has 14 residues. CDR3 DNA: TGTGCCAGCAGCCCCCTCCGGGCCACCTACGAGCAGTACTTC. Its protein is CASSPLRATYEQYF.

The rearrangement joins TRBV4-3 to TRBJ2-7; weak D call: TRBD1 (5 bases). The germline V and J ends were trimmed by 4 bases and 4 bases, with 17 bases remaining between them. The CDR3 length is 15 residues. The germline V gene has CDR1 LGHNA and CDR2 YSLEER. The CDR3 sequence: CASSPEQMGPYEQYF. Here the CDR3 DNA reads TGCGCCAGCAGCCCAGAGCAAATGGGGCCTTACGAGCAGTACTTC.

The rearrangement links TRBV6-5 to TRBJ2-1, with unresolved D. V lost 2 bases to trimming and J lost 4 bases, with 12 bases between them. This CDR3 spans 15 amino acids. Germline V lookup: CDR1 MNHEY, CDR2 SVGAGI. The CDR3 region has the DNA TGTGCCAGCAGTTACAGGCTCGCACGGTACAATGAGCAGTTCTTC. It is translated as CASSYRLARYNEQFF.

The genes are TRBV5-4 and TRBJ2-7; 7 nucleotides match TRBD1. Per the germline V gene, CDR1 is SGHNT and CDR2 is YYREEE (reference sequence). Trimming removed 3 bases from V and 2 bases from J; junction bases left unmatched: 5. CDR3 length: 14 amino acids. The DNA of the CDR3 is TGTGCCAGCAGCTGGGACAGCACCCCCTACGAGCAGTACTTC. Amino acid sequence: CASSWDSTPYEQYF.

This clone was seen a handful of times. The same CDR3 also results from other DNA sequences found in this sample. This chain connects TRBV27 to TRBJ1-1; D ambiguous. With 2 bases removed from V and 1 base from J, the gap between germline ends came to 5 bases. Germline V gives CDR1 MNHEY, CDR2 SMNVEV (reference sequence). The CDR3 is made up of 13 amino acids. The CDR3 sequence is CASSLKGNTEAFF. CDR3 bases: TGTGCCAGCAGTTTAAAGGGGAACACTGAAGCTTTCTTT.

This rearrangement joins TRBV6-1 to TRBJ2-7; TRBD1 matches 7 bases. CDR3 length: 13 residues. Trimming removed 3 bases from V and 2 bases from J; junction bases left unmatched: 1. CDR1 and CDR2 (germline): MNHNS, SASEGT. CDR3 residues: CASSDQGAYEQYF. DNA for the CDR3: TGTGCCAGCAGTGATCAGGGGGCCTACGAGCAGTACTTC.

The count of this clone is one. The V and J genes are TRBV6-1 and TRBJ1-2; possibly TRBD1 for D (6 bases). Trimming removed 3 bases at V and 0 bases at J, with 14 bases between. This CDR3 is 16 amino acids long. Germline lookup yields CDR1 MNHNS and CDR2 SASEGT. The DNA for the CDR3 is TGTGCCAGCAGTGAGGACAGCCTGCAAACTAACTATGGCTACACCTTC. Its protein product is CASSEDSLQTNYGYTF.

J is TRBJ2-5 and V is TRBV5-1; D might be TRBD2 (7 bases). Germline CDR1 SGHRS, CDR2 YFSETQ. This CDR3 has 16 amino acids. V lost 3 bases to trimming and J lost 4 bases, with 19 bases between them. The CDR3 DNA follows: TGCGCCAGCAGCTCCTCCTGGGGGGGCCCAAGAGAGACCCAGTACTTC. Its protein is CASSSSWGGPRETQYF.

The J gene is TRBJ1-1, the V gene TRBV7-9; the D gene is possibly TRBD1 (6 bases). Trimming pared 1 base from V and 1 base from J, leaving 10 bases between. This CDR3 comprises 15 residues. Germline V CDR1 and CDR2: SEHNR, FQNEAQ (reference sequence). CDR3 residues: CASSLVTGPNTEAFF. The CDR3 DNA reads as TGTGCCAGCAGCTTAGTGACAGGCCCGAACACTGAAGCTTTCTTT.

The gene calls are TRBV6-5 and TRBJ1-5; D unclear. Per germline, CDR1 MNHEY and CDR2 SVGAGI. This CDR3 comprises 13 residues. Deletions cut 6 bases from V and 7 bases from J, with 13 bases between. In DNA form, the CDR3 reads TGTGCCAGCAGGATAACGTTGTCCCAGCCCCAGCATTTT. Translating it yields CASRITLSQPQHF.

CDR3: CAISPTGTGSIYEQYF. The CDR3 coding sequence is TGTGCCATCAGTCCCACCGGGACAGGTAGTATCTACGAGCAGTACTTC. The V call is TRBV10-3, the J call TRBJ2-7, with 8 bases aligning to TRBD1. V was clipped by 5 bases and J by 3 bases; unmatched bases: 12. Germline CDR1 is ENHRY and CDR2 is SYGVKD. The CDR3 loop spans 16 amino acids.

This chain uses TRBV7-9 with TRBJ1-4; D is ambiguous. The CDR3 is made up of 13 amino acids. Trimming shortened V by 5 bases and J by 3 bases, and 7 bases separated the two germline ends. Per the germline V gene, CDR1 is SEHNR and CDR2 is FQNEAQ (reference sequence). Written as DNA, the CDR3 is TGTGCCAGCAGCCTTTGGGCTAATGAAAAACTGTTTTTT. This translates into CASSLWANEKLFF.